The rows below give T cell receptor beta chains drawn from one sample of a study of read filtering for tumor transcriptome and immune sequencing. Each CDR3 protein gets one entry after TCRdb re-called the reads with MiXCR. The data contain under 60,000 distinct CDR3 sequences, around 20% of them singletons. The sequenced sample consisted of a population of CD138-negative cells sorted from bone marrow. The receptors were sampled from a donor at least 40 years old with multiple myeloma. Each CDR3 is given with its conserved first and last residue. The order of the fields is V gene, clone size, J gene, D gene, CDR3 protein, CDR3 DNA. D genes are given only for firm matches. Some rows have no size entry. The others give once, few or many, or a class for an expanded clone.

v_gene: TRBV7-2
abundance: many
j_gene: TRBJ2-1
d_gene: .
CDR3aa: CASSSQGREQFF
CDR3nt: TGTGCCAGCAGCTCTCAGGGACGTGAGCAGTTCTTC

v_gene: TRBV7-9
abundance: many
j_gene: TRBJ2-1
d_gene: TRBD1
CDR3aa: CASSFRRTGTYNEQFF
CDR3nt: TGTGCCAGCAGCTTTCGGCGGACAGGGACCTACAATGAGCAGTTCTTC

v_gene: TRBV5-1
abundance: few
j_gene: TRBJ2-1
d_gene: .
CDR3aa: CASSLKPYNEQFF
CDR3nt: TGCGCCAGCAGCTTGAAACCCTACAATGAGCAGTTCTTC

v_gene: TRBV11-2
abundance: many
j_gene: TRBJ2-5
d_gene: .
CDR3aa: CASSFTQETQYF
CDR3nt: TGTGCCAGCAGCTTCACGCAAGAGACCCAGTACTTC

v_gene: TRBV5-1
abundance: few
j_gene: TRBJ1-5
d_gene: .
CDR3aa: CASSLDGQGNQPQHF
CDR3nt: TGCGCCAGCAGCTTGGACGGCCAGGGTAATCAGCCCCAGCATTTT

v_gene: TRBV20-1
abundance: many
j_gene: TRBJ2-3
d_gene: .
CDR3aa: CSAMSGVADTQYF
CDR3nt: TGCAGTGCTATGAGTGGGGTAGCAGATACGCAGTATTTT

v_gene: TRBV19
abundance: .
j_gene: TRBJ2-5
d_gene: .
CDR3aa: CASSGGRQETQYF
CDR3nt: TGTGCCAGTAGTGGAGGCAGACAAGAGACCCAGTACTTC

v_gene: TRBV29-1
abundance: .
j_gene: TRBJ2-3
d_gene: TRBD2
CDR3aa: CSVERERELSTDTQYF
CDR3nt: TGCAGCGTTGAAAGGGAGCGGGAGTTATCCACAGATACGCAGTATTTT

v_gene: TRBV9
abundance: many
j_gene: TRBJ2-5
d_gene: TRBD1
CDR3aa: CASSTGQRETQYF
CDR3nt: TGTGCCAGCAGCACGGGACAGAGAGAGACCCAGTACTTC

v_gene: TRBV20-1
abundance: many
j_gene: TRBJ1-1
d_gene: .
CDR3aa: CSAKPGLTNTEAFF
CDR3nt: TGCAGTGCCAAGCCAGGACTTACGAACACTGAAGCTTTCTTT

v_gene: TRBV7-9
abundance: many
j_gene: TRBJ2-7
d_gene: .
CDR3aa: CASSLSQGAYEQYF
CDR3nt: TGTGCCAGCAGCTTAAGCCAGGGCGCCTACGAGCAGTACTTC

v_gene: TRBV20-1
abundance: many
j_gene: TRBJ1-1
d_gene: TRBD1
CDR3aa: CSARVSDRGEGLAFF
CDR3nt: TGCAGTGCTAGGGTATCAGACAGGGGAGAAGGTTTAGCTTTCTTT

v_gene: TRBV7-2
abundance: many
j_gene: TRBJ2-1
d_gene: .
CDR3aa: CASSLLRNEQFF
CDR3nt: TGTGCCAGCAGCCTCCTGCGGAATGAGCAGTTCTTC

v_gene: TRBV11-2
abundance: .
j_gene: TRBJ1-3
d_gene: TRBD1
CDR3aa: CASSTLGQGTGNTIYF
CDR3nt: TGTGCCAGCAGCACCCTGGGACAGGGTACCGGAAACACCATATATTTT

v_gene: TRBV7-9
abundance: .
j_gene: TRBJ1-1
d_gene: .
CDR3aa: CASSLLAGPNTEAFF
CDR3nt: TGTGCCAGCAGCTTATTGGCGGGGCCGAACACTGAAGCTTTCTTT

v_gene: TRBV7-2
abundance: many
j_gene: TRBJ2-2
d_gene: TRBD2
CDR3aa: CASSPSSGYTGELFF
CDR3nt: TGTGCCAGCAGCCCCTCTAGCGGTTACACCGGGGAGCTGTTTTTT

v_gene: TRBV7-9
abundance: many
j_gene: TRBJ2-5
d_gene: .
CDR3aa: CASSFSVWRNQETQYF
CDR3nt: TGTGCCAGCAGCTTCTCCGTTTGGCGTAACCAAGAGACCCAGTACTTC

v_gene: TRBV29-1
abundance: .
j_gene: TRBJ2-2
d_gene: .
CDR3aa: CGVRSARGLFF
CDR3nt: TGCGGCGTCCGGAGTGCCAGGGGGCTGTTTTTT

v_gene: TRBV29-1
abundance: many
j_gene: TRBJ2-3
d_gene: TRBD1
CDR3aa: CSVEGQGADTQYF
CDR3nt: TGCAGCGTGGAAGGACAGGGGGCAGATACGCAGTATTTT

v_gene: TRBV29-1
abundance: .
j_gene: TRBJ2-1
d_gene: TRBD1
CDR3aa: CSVQVDRGTDEQFF
CDR3nt: TGCAGCGTTCAAGTCGACAGGGGCACGGATGAGCAGTTCTTC

v_gene: TRBV6-2/TRBV6-3
abundance: many
j_gene: TRBJ1-1
d_gene: TRBD1
CDR3aa: CASSSPFNRDRNTEAFF
CDR3nt: TGTGCCAGCAGTTCACCTTTCAACCGGGACAGGAACACTGAAGCTTTCTTT

v_gene: TRBV11-3
abundance: many
j_gene: TRBJ1-4
d_gene: TRBD1
CDR3aa: CASSLTGGTNEKLFF
CDR3nt: TGTGCCAGCAGCTTAACAGGGGGAACTAATGAAAAACTGTTTTTT

v_gene: TRBV6-2/TRBV6-3
abundance: many
j_gene: TRBJ2-1
d_gene: .
CDR3aa: CATPLATEMTDEQFF
CDR3nt: TGTGCCACCCCGCTTGCCACTGAAATGACAGATGAGCAGTTCTTC

v_gene: TRBV12-3/TRBV12-4
abundance: many
j_gene: TRBJ2-1
d_gene: .
CDR3aa: CASKGGEGGGEQFF
CDR3nt: TGTGCCAGCAAGGGGGGAGAGGGGGGAGGAGAGCAGTTCTTC

v_gene: TRBV20-1
abundance: .
j_gene: TRBJ2-3
d_gene: TRBD1
CDR3aa: CSARDTVQGGAKDTQYF
CDR3nt: TGCAGTGCTAGAGATACAGTTCAAGGGGGCGCCAAGGATACGCAGTATTTT

v_gene: TRBV4-1
abundance: many
j_gene: TRBJ2-3
d_gene: .
CDR3aa: CASLSPERDTQYF
CDR3nt: TGCGCCAGCCTTTCACCGGAGAGAGATACGCAGTATTTT

v_gene: TRBV5-1
abundance: many
j_gene: TRBJ1-1
d_gene: .
CDR3aa: CASSLEENTEAFF
CDR3nt: TGCGCCAGCAGCTTGGAGGAGAACACTGAAGCTTTCTTT

v_gene: TRBV20-1
abundance: many
j_gene: TRBJ2-5
d_gene: TRBD2
CDR3aa: CSAQTSGRAGETQYF
CDR3nt: TGCAGTGCCCAAACTAGCGGGAGAGCAGGGGAGACCCAGTACTTC

v_gene: TRBV5-1
abundance: few
j_gene: TRBJ2-5
d_gene: TRBD1
CDR3aa: CASSSGQGYQETQYF
CDR3nt: TGCGCCAGCAGCTCAGGACAGGGCTACCAAGAGACCCAGTACTTC

v_gene: TRBV20-1
abundance: many
j_gene: TRBJ2-3
d_gene: .
CDR3aa: CSHLQPEGGTDTQYF
CDR3nt: TGCAGTCACCTCCAGCCGGAGGGTGGAACAGATACGCAGTATTTT

v_gene: TRBV6-4
abundance: many
j_gene: TRBJ2-3
d_gene: .
CDR3aa: CASTRDPWGHTQYF
CDR3nt: TGTGCCAGCACTAGGGACCCCTGGGGGCATACGCAGTATTTT

v_gene: TRBV3-1
abundance: many
j_gene: TRBJ2-1
d_gene: TRBD2
CDR3aa: CASSQGGLAPLNEQFF
CDR3nt: TGTGCCAGCAGCCAAGGGGGACTAGCACCCCTCAATGAGCAGTTCTTC

v_gene: TRBV27
abundance: .
j_gene: TRBJ1-1
d_gene: .
CDR3aa: CASSQRQNTEAFF
CDR3nt: TGTGCCAGCAGTCAGCGACAGAACACTGAAGCTTTCTTT